This T cell receptor beta chain was sequenced in a study of cytomegalovirus exposure and HLA in healthy donors. Study context: Around 85 million unique TCR sequences came from HLA-typed donors in an early release.

Amplification used 60 Vbeta primers and 13 Jbeta primers. The data were produced by immunoSEQ multiplex PCR, yet TCRdb's version contains in-frame clones alone and is incomplete. The sample shows a few hundred thousand clones, 75% of them seen only once. Findings of the study overall: In an earlier analysis, about 87% or about 30%: the productive usage of most TCR beta V segments. Despite most TCR sequences being rare, some public TCRs occurred in many donors. Researchers reported in a later analysis that a missense DCLRE1C variant was tied to TCR beta V- and J-gene trimming.

A note on this clone: Its antigen is not known.

Per the germline V gene, CDR1 is SGHNT and CDR2 is YENEEA. V was cut by 5 bases and J by 1 base, with 11 bases left in between. The CDR3 runs to 14 residues. This rearrangement joins TRBV11-3 to TRBJ2-5; tentative D call: TRBD2 (5 bases). This TCR derives from a woman aged 25 to 45 in good health and CMV-seronegative. Source material: PBMCs. The CDR3 DNA sequence: TGTGCCAGCAGCGTCACTAGAGGCCAAGAGACCCAGTACTTC. Translating it yields CASSVTRGQETQYF.